The present T cell receptor (beta chain) was sequenced within a study of shared clonotypes between healthy human individuals. Study details: A donor's plate count was three for CD4 naive and three for CD4 memory; CD8 naive had two and CD8 memory one.

Study-wide findings and caveats: Naive CD4 clonotypes were shared across a handful of donors at roughly 5%.

In regard to this clone: The antigen is undetermined.

Here immunoSEQ multiplex PCR was the method, and the copy in TCRdb shows in-frame clones only, minus some. Counted here are about 1.1 million clones, around 82% occurring once; the ten biggest clones make up about 0.52%. Germline CDR1 is SGHRS and CDR2 is YFSETQ. This CDR3 spans 15 amino acids. Trimming took 4 bases from V and 2 from J, leaving 15 bases between them. The chain carries TRBV5-1 and TRBJ2-5; D may correspond to TRBD1 or TRBD2 (5 bases each). This TCR was recovered from a man aged 18 to 29 in good health. Some clones in this sample may be carry-over from other donors' samples. Sequences were obtained from memory CD4+ T cells from PBMCs. Subset reported: CD45RA-negative fraction. The chain's CDR3 is CASSAEGPSQETQYF. In DNA, the CDR3 is TGCGCCAGCAGCGCAGAGGGGCCCTCACAAGAGACCCAGTACTTC.